These T cell receptor beta chains were read from a single sample in a study of graft-versus-host responses after intestinal transplantation. The table came from immunoSEQ multiplex PCR; TCRdb's copy has only in-frame clones and leaves some out. The table records 15,000 or so clones, around 77% of them present only once. Sequencing used ileum tissue, obtained about four weeks after intestinal transplant. All receptors derive from a human patient who received an intestinal transplant, so some T cells may come from the graft donor. Both conserved end residues are part of each CDR3. A D gene is named only where the DNA matches it firmly. Some rows have no size entry. The others give once, few or many, or a class for an expanded clone.

clone_size,j_call,v_call,d_call,cdr3_aa,cdr3_nt
-,TRBJ1-1,TRBV13,TRBD1,CASSLLGQGDTEAFF,TGTGCCAGCAGCTTATTAGGACAGGGCGACACTGAAGCTTTCTTT
few,TRBJ1-5,TRBV19,-,CASSIFTDSNQPQHF,TGTGCCAGTAGTATTTTTACAGACAGCAATCAGCCCCAGCATTTT
-,TRBJ1-1,TRBV29-1,TRBD1,CSATGTGTEAFF,TGCAGCGCAACCGGGACAGGGACTGAAGCTTTCTTT
-,TRBJ1-3,TRBV11-2,TRBD1,CASSPDRGAGNTIYF,TGTGCCAGCAGCCCCGACAGGGGGGCTGGAAACACCATATATTTT
-,TRBJ1-2,TRBV4-1,-,CASSQTGNGYTF,TGCGCCAGCAGCCAAACAGGGAACGGCTACACCTTC
-,TRBJ1-1,TRBV7-7,-,CASSYERDTEAFF,TGTGCTAGCAGCTACGAAAGAGACACTGAAGCTTTCTTT
once,TRBJ2-5,TRBV5-6,TRBD1,CASSTVGDRVQETQYF,TGTGCCAGCAGCACCGTAGGGGACAGGGTCCAAGAGACCCAGTACTTC
few,TRBJ1-5,TRBV6-5,-,CASRDSNNQPQHF,TGTGCCAGCAGGGACAGCAACAATCAGCCCCAGCATTTT
-,TRBJ2-1,TRBV5-1,TRBD1,CASSLSGQGNNEQFF,TGCGCCAGCAGCTTGTCGGGACAGGGTAACAATGAGCAGTTCTTC
-,TRBJ2-1,TRBV23-1,TRBD1,CASSLQGALYNEQFF,TGCGCCAGCAGTCTCCAGGGGGCTCTCTACAATGAGCAGTTCTTC
-,TRBJ1-1,TRBV4-1,TRBD1,CASSHRTGGGTEAFF,TGCGCCAGCAGCCACCGGACAGGGGGGGGAACTGAAGCTTTCTTT
-,TRBJ1-1,TRBV5-6,TRBD1,CASSTGTGRGRAFF,TGTGCCAGCAGCACCGGGACAGGCCGAGGGCGCGCTTTCTTT
few,TRBJ1-3,TRBV14,TRBD1,CASSQDWTGQNTIYF,TGTGCCAGCAGCCAAGATTGGACAGGGCAAAACACCATATATTTT
-,TRBJ2-4,TRBV7-2,TRBD2,CASSSLAGGAGNIQYF,TGTGCCAGCAGCTCCTTAGCGGGGGGGGCCGGGAACATTCAGTACTTC
-,TRBJ2-3,TRBV2,-,CASSGLGSTDTQYF,TGTGCCAGTTCCGGACTGGGGAGCACAGATACGCAGTATTTT
-,TRBJ1-1,TRBV10-3,TRBD1,CAIRQGEYTEAFF,TGTGCCATCAGGCAGGGGGAATATACTGAAGCTTTCTTT